The 21 T cell receptor beta chains below all came from one sample that was sequenced in a study of CD8 T cells in ankylosing spondylitis. Study outcomes and limitations: Ankylosing spondylitis blood seemed to carry a telltale TCR beta motif made of fewer than 10 highly homologous variants.

These receptors have no known antigen. TCRdb re-analysed the 5' RACE reads in MiXCR, keeping a single row per CDR3 protein. The sample has a few hundred thousand distinct CDR3 sequences, 20% to 25% seen once; the top ten hold roughly a sixth. The sequencing input was blood, either unsorted or a sorted T cell fraction (not recorded which). The receptors shown here come from a male donor with ankylosing spondylitis.

This clonotype was seen only a few times. The chain employs TRBV5-1 and TRBJ2-1; the match to TRBD2 covers 7 bases. CDR3 length: 15 residues. The germline gives CDR1 SGHRS, CDR2 YFSETQ. The ends lost 2 bases at V and 7 bases at J; junction bases unmatched: 9. CDR3 sequence (DNA): TGCGCCAGCAGCTTTAAAGGGCGGGAGACTAATGAGCAGTTCTTC. Protein sequence: CASSFKGRETNEQFF.

The chain has TRBV11-2 and TRBJ2-1; TRBD2 aligns across 12 bases. V lost 5 bases and J lost 3; bases outside the gene matches: 11. This CDR3 has 18 amino acids. CDR1 and CDR2 from the germline V gene are SGHAT and FQNNGV. This CDR3 reads CASSPSRLAGEVYNEQFF. The CDR3 DNA reads as TGTGCCAGCAGCCCCTCTCGACTAGCGGGAGAGGTCTACAATGAGCAGTTCTTC. The whole variable domain, filled in from reference TRBV11-2 and TRBJ2-1, reads EAGVAQSPRYKIIEKRQSVAFWCNPISGHATLYWYQQILGQGPKLLIQFQNNGVVDDSQLPKDRFSAERLKGVDSTLKIQPAKLEDSAVYLCASSPSRLAGEVYNEQFFGPGTRLTVL.

This clonotype was picked up a small number of times. The genes are TRBV6-5 and TRBJ2-7, with a tentative D call TRBD2 (6 bases). The CDR3 runs to 17 residues. The germline CDR1 and CDR2 sequences are MNHEY and SVGAGI. Trimming pared 0 bases from V and 3 bases from J, leaving 18 bases between. The CDR3: CASSYSSSPGVLYEQYF. The CDR3 DNA reads TGTGCCAGCAGTTACTCGAGCTCGCCGGGAGTGCTCTACGAGCAGTACTTC.

V usage is TRBV12-3 or TRBV12-4 and J usage is TRBJ2-3; the D is unclear. This CDR3 contains 13 residues. Trimming left V 6 bases short and J 2 bases short, with 9 bases between. The CDR3 sequence is CASRLVTTDTQYF. CDR3 nucleotide sequence: TGTGCCAGCAGGCTAGTTACCACAGATACGCAGTATTTT.

This chain links TRBV6-2 or TRBV6-3 with TRBJ2-1; TRBD2 matches 7 bases. Germline V gives CDR1 MNHEY, CDR2 SVGEGT. The CDR3 runs 15 residues. Germline trimming cut 2 bases from V and 5 bases from J; bases unmatched to any gene: 6. For the CDR3, the DNA is TGTGCCAGCAGTTACATAGGGCGGGAGAACAATGAGCAGTTCTTC. Translated, it gives CASSYIGRENNEQFF.

CDR3 sequence: CASTTEDLGYEQFF. In nucleotides, the CDR3 is TGTGCCAGTACCACAGAGGACCTTGGGTATGAGCAGTTCTTC. This rearrangement joins TRBV11-3 to TRBJ2-1; D remains ambiguous. The CDR3 runs 14 residues. V was trimmed by 9 bases and J by 8 bases, leaving 20 bases between them. The germline V gene has CDR1 SGHNT and CDR2 YENEEA.

This clonotype appeared many times. Germline and junction disagree at one end, which may indicate a read error. The gene calls are TRBV12-3 or TRBV12-4 and TRBJ1-1, with D maybe TRBD1 (5 bases). CDR3 length: 13 amino acids. The CDR3: CASSLGENTEAFF. Written as DNA, the CDR3 is TGCGCCAGCAGCTTGGGGGAGAACACTGAAGCTTTCTTT.

This clonotype has a count of ten or more. The chain links TRBV7-9 to TRBJ2-1; 7 positions agree with TRBD2. The trim removed 5 bases at V and 7 bases at J, leaving 8 bases unmatched. The CDR3 has 14 residues. Germline CDR1 is SEHNR and CDR2 is FQNEAQ (reference sequence). The CDR3 DNA reads TGTGCCAGCAGCATATCCGGGACTACTAATGAGCAGTTCTTC. Amino acids: CASSISGTTNEQFF.

This clonotype was observed many times. The V call is TRBV7-2, the J call TRBJ2-2; 8 nucleotides match TRBD1. CDR1 and CDR2 from the germline V gene are SGHTA and FQGNSA. Unmatched junction bases numbered 5, after V lost 5 bases and J lost 0 bases. This CDR3 spans 16 amino acids. The DNA of the CDR3 is TGTGCCAGCAGCACAGGACAGGGAGCGAACACCGGGGAGCTGTTTTTT. This sequence encodes CASSTGQGANTGELFF.

The CDR3 is CASRGRARQPQHF. The CDR3, as DNA: TGTGCCAGCAGGGGGAGGGCCAGGCAGCCCCAGCATTTT. The V call is TRBV6-1, the J call TRBJ1-5; D gene unclear. The germline V and J ends were trimmed by 6 bases and 7 bases, with 13 bases remaining between them. This CDR3 spans 13 amino acids. Germline V CDR1 and CDR2: MNHNS, SASEGT.

The chain employs TRBV11-1 and TRBJ2-1; possible D gene TRBD1, 7 bases. The CDR3 length is 19 residues. V shed 3 bases and J shed 6 bases, with 27 bases lying between them. Germline V gene data show CDR1 as SGHAT and CDR2 as FQDESV (reference sequence). CDR3: CASSFIRGRGRDTFNEQFF. CDR3 DNA: TGTGCCAGCAGCTTTATTAGGGGGCGCGGGCGGGACACGTTCAATGAGCAGTTCTTC.

V and J are TRBV4-1 and TRBJ1-1; D is unresolved. The CDR3 runs to 17 residues. In germline, CDR1 is MGHRA, CDR2 YSYEKL. Trimming took off 0 bases at V and 3 bases at J, with 17 bases between the two ends. CDR3 amino acids: CASSQDREPWSDTEAFF. DNA for the CDR3: TGCGCCAGCAGCCAAGATCGGGAACCCTGGAGTGACACTGAAGCTTTCTTT.

The rearrangement links TRBV7-3 to TRBJ2-7; the D is unclear. V lost 0 bases and J 6 bases, leaving 9 bases between the germline ends. The length of the CDR3 is 13 residues. Germline V CDR1 and CDR2: SGHTA, FQGTGA. CDR3 in amino acids: CASSLTLGGEQYF. The CDR3 bases are TGTGCCAGCAGCTTAACGTTGGGTGGCGAGCAGTACTTC.

Many counts were recorded for this clonotype. V usage is TRBV5-1 and J usage is TRBJ2-1, with TRBD2 identical over 8 bases. Germline trimming cut 0 bases from V and 8 bases from J; bases unmatched to any gene: 4. Per the germline V gene, CDR1 is SGHRS and CDR2 is YFSETQ. CDR3 length: 14 amino acids. The CDR3 loop is CASSLGLASDEQFF. The CDR3 nucleotides read TGCGCCAGCAGCTTGGGACTAGCGAGTGATGAGCAGTTCTTC. Using reference TRBV5-1 and TRBJ2-1 for the parts outside the CDR3, the full variable domain is KAGVTQTPRYLIKTRGQQVTLSCSPISGHRSVSWYQQTPGQGLQFLFEYFSETQRNKGNFPGRFSGRQFSNSRSEMNVSTLELGDSALYLCASSLGLASDEQFFGPGTRLTVL.

In DNA, the CDR3 is TGTGCCAGCAGATCTTCAACAAATACGCAGTATTTT. Translated: CASRSSTNTQYF. The chain has TRBV6-5 and TRBJ2-3; D is undetermined. Trimming removed 6 bases at V and 7 bases at J, with 11 bases between. The germline CDR1 and CDR2 sequences are MNHEY and SVGAGI. This CDR3 is 12 amino acids long.

The J gene is TRBJ2-7, the V gene TRBV27; TRBD2 matches 14 bases. CDR1 MNHEY and CDR2 SMNVEV come from the germline V gene (reference sequence). The CDR3 loop spans 16 amino acids. Germline trimming cut 3 bases from V and 5 bases from J; bases unmatched to any gene: 6. CDR3 coding DNA: TGTGCCAGCAGTTTTGGGGGACTAGCGGGAGTTGACGAGCAGTACTTC. Amino acids: CASSFGGLAGVDEQYF.

This clonotype was seen more than once but under ten times. This sequence joins TRBV4-2 and TRBJ2-7; 7 bases line up with TRBD2. Germline assignment: CDR1 LGHNA and CDR2 YNFKEQ. The J segment lost 2 bases and the V segment lost 4 bases, leaving 11 bases of the junction unmatched. The CDR3 sequence is 16 residues long. The CDR3 loop reads CASSRSGGLVPYEQYF. The CDR3 DNA sequence: TGTGCCAGCAGCCGAAGTGGAGGACTAGTGCCCTACGAGCAGTACTTC.

This chain links TRBV11-2 with TRBJ2-7; D not certain. Germline lookup yields CDR1 SGHAT and CDR2 FQNNGV. This CDR3 is 15 amino acids long. Trimming took off 3 bases at V and 3 bases at J, with 15 bases between the two ends. CDR3 DNA: TGTGCCAGCAGCTTGAATAGAGCGCGAATCTACGAGCAGTACTTC. Residues: CASSLNRARIYEQYF.

The chain carries TRBV5-1 and TRBJ1-3; D unclear. Trimming removed 1 base at V and 3 bases at J, with 5 bases between. The CDR3 is 13 residues long. Germline V lookup: CDR1 SGHRS, CDR2 YFSETQ. The CDR3 protein is CASSLQDGNTIYF. DNA of the CDR3: TGCGCCAGCAGCTTGCAGGATGGAAACACCATATATTTT.

This chain joins TRBV12-3 or TRBV12-4 and TRBJ1-1; possibly TRBD1 for D (6 bases). This CDR3 is built from 13 residues. With 9 bases removed from V and 11 bases from J, the gap between germline ends came to 22 bases. The CDR3 DNA reads as TGTGCCAGTAACGCCCATTCTGGGACACGGGCTTTCTTT. This encodes CASNAHSGTRAFF.

This clonotype was recorded a few times. The chain carries TRBV5-1 and TRBJ2-7; 10 nucleotides match TRBD2. The V and J ends lost 1 base and 2 bases, in that order; junction bases with no gene match: 3. The CDR3 has 15 residues. Germline V gives CDR1 SGHRS, CDR2 YFSETQ. CDR3 nucleotides: TGCGCCAGCAGCTTGTCTAGCGGGGGCACCTACGAGCAGTACTTC. This gives the protein CASSLSSGGTYEQYF.